The next 26 T cell receptor beta chains were all read from a single sample in a study of blood T cells in healthy people across ages. Together with a sample-barcoded 5' primer, a J-beta primer mix was included in a second PCR lasting about 6 to 11 cycles. TCRdb re-called the 5' RACE reads with MiXCR, one entry per CDR3 protein. The table lists around 670,000 distinct CDR3 sequences, about 28% of them singletons. Sequencing was carried out using blood. The receptors come from a woman of 80 years or more in good health.

J is TRBJ2-1 and V is TRBV5-6; D is perhaps TRBD1 or TRBD2 (5 bases each). The end of the DNA is better explained by TRBJ2-7, so the J call may be wrong. CDR1 is SGHDT and CDR2 is YYEEEE in the germline V gene. The CDR3 totals 16 residues. CDR3: CASSLVEGSSYNEQYF. The CDR3 DNA is TGTGCCAGCAGCTTGGTTGAGGGGAGCTCCTACAATGAGCAGTACTTC.

This clonotype was counted a few times. The genes are TRBV10-3 and TRBJ2-2, with 10 bases fitting TRBD1. Germline V gene sequence: CDR1 ENHRY, CDR2 SYGVKD. There are 13 residues in the CDR3. The trim removed 10 bases at V and 7 bases at J, leaving 6 bases unmatched. This chain's CDR3 is CATRQGALGELFF. The DNA of the CDR3 is TGTGCCACAAGACAGGGGGCTCTCGGGGAGCTGTTTTTT.

At least ten counts were recorded for this clonotype. V usage is TRBV9 and J usage is TRBJ1-2; no clear D. Germline V gene lookup returns CDR1 SGDLS and CDR2 YYNGEE. Trimming took off 3 bases at V and 8 bases at J, with 23 bases between the two ends. The CDR3 runs 16 residues. The CDR3 reads CASSAQGAGREGGYTF. The CDR3 DNA reads as TGTGCCAGCAGCGCCCAAGGTGCAGGCCGAGAAGGGGGCTACACCTTC. Full variable domain (missing parts from reference TRBV9 and TRBJ1-2): DSGVTQTPKHLITATGQRVTLRCSPRSGDLSVYWYQQSLDQGLQFLIQYYNGEERAKGNILERFSAQQFPDLHSELNLSSLELGDSALYFCASSAQGAGREGGYTFGSGTRLTVV.

CDR3 DNA sequence: TGTGCCAGCAGTCTCATCCCGAACACTGAAGCTTTCTTT. Translated: CASSLIPNTEAFF. The rearrangement joins TRBV27 to TRBJ1-1; D unresolved. V was clipped by 5 bases and J by 1 base, with 8 bases between them. Germline V gives CDR1 MNHEY, CDR2 SMNVEV (reference sequence). The CDR3 spans 13 residues.

This clonotype was recorded at least ten times. This rearrangement joins TRBV5-1 to TRBJ2-7, with D possibly matching TRBD1 (6 bases). V lost 0 bases and J 4 bases, leaving 17 bases between the germline ends. This CDR3 comprises 16 residues. Germline CDR1 and CDR2: SGHRS and YFSETQ. CDR3 nucleotide sequence: TGCGCCAGCAGCTTGGGAGGGACACTGGGCCTGTACGAGCAGTACTTC. Its protein product is CASSLGGTLGLYEQYF.

This clonotype showed up many times. The chain employs TRBV6-1 and TRBJ2-6; possibly TRBD1 for D (6 bases). Germline V CDR1 and CDR2: MNHNS, SASEGT. V gave up 6 bases and J gave up 2 bases, with 8 bases separating them. There are 14 residues in the CDR3. The CDR3 protein is CASRTGTGANVLTF. In DNA, the CDR3 is TGTGCCAGCAGAACAGGGACTGGGGCCAACGTCCTGACTTTC.

This clonotype was recorded many times. The chain carries TRBV20-1 and TRBJ1-2; tentatively, D is TRBD1 (5 bases). V lost 4 bases, J lost 0 bases, and 9 bases lay in between. The CDR3 is 13 amino acids. Germline V gives CDR1 DFQATT, CDR2 SNEGSKA (reference sequence). The CDR3 DNA reads as TGCAGTGCTATGGGGCTCCCTAACTATGGCTACACCTTC. It specifies CSAMGLPNYGYTF.

Many counts were recorded for this clonotype. This CDR3 reads CSFFLAGTAYEQYF. The CDR3, as DNA: TGCAGTTTTTTCCTAGCGGGGACAGCATACGAGCAGTACTTC. The chain is built from TRBV20-1 and TRBJ2-7, with 9 positions matching TRBD2. CDR1 is DFQATT, CDR2 SNEGSKA, per germline (reference sequence). The CDR3 extends over 14 amino acids. The V segment lost 8 bases and the J segment 4 bases; nucleotides outside the gene matches: 12.

There are many counts of this clonotype. The V gene is TRBV28, the J gene TRBJ2-7, with 7 bases lining up with TRBD1. The CDR3 covers 13 residues. The germline V gene encodes CDR1 MDHEN and CDR2 SYDVKM. V dropped 5 bases and J dropped 3; count of bases not matched to a gene: 4. CDR3 nucleotide sequence: TGTGCCAGCAGTCCGACAGGGATCTACGAGCAGTACTTC. This encodes CASSPTGIYEQYF.

This rearrangement joins TRBV30 to TRBJ2-5, with 8 bases lining up with TRBD2. V lost 0 bases to trimming and J lost 5 bases; unmatched junction nucleotides: 8. This CDR3 is 15 amino acids long. Germline V gene sequence: CDR1 GTSNPN, CDR2 SVGIG (reference sequence). In nucleotides, the CDR3 is TGTGCCTGGAGTGTGATGGCGGGGGGCGGGGAGACCCAGTACTTC. Its protein product is CAWSVMAGGGETQYF. The full variable domain, with the rest looked up from reference TRBV30 and TRBJ2-5, is SQTIHQWPATLVQPVGSPLSLECTVEGTSNPNLYWYRQAAGRGLQLLFYSVGIGQISSEVPQNLSASRPQDRQFILSSKKLLLSDSGFYLCAWSVMAGGGETQYFGPGTRLLVL.

This clonotype was recorded many times. V usage is TRBV15 and J usage is TRBJ1-1; TRBD1 might be the D (5 bases). The V end lost 8 bases, the J end lost 2 bases, and 12 bases lay between the germline ends. Germline CDR1 LNHNV, CDR2 YYDKDF (reference sequence). The length of the CDR3 is 13 residues. The CDR3 protein is CATEEGPNTEAFF. Written as DNA, the CDR3 is TGTGCCACCGAGGAGGGACCCAACACTGAAGCTTTCTTT.

This clonotype was observed at least ten times. The chain carries TRBV27 and TRBJ2-5; a weak D match, TRBD2 (5 bases). The germline V gene has CDR1 MNHEY and CDR2 SMNVEV (reference sequence). The length of the CDR3 is 15 residues. V lost 5 bases, J lost 5 bases, and 18 bases lay in between. The CDR3 region is CASSLGRTPGETQYF. CDR3 in DNA: TGTGCCAGCAGTCTTGGACGGACCCCGGGGGAGACCCAGTACTTC.

The chain joins TRBV7-9 to TRBJ2-1, with 10 positions matching TRBD2. Trimming at V came to 5 bases and at J to 6 bases, leaving 7 bases not matched to a gene. Germline V gives CDR1 SEHNR, CDR2 FQNEAQ (reference sequence). The CDR3 is made up of 15 amino acids. The CDR3 nucleotides read TGTGCCAGCAGCCTTATAGCGGGGGGCATCAATGAGCAGTTCTTC. Its protein product is CASSLIAGGINEQFF.

The V gene is TRBV10-3, the J gene TRBJ1-5, with D perhaps TRBD1 (5 bases). This CDR3 region has 15 residues. The V end was cut by 2 bases, the J end by 1 base, with 9 bases between. CDR1 is ENHRY and CDR2 is SYGVKD in the germline V gene. In DNA, the CDR3 is TGTGCCATCAGTGAGGGGGCAGTCAGCAATCAGCCCCAGCATTTT. It yields the protein CAISEGAVSNQPQHF.

This clonotype was seen repeatedly, ten times or more. The chain links TRBV6-1 to TRBJ2-3; 14 bases are a match to TRBD2. Germline CDR1 and CDR2: MNHNS and SASEGT. V dropped 3 bases and J dropped 0; count of bases not matched to a gene: 5. The CDR3 is 18 amino acids. The CDR3 bases are TGTGCCAGCAGTGACGGACTAGCGGGGGGAACTAGCACAGATACGCAGTATTTT. It translates to CASSDGLAGGTSTDTQYF.

V usage is TRBV27 and J usage is TRBJ1-5; D gene uncertain. The CDR3 spans 13 residues. Trimming took 8 bases from V and 6 from J, leaving 14 bases between them. CDR1 is MNHEY and CDR2 is SMNVEV in the germline V gene (reference sequence). The CDR3 is CASWRVYGQPQHF. CDR3 in DNA: TGTGCCAGCTGGAGGGTGTACGGTCAGCCCCAGCATTTT.

This clonotype was picked up many times. The chain employs TRBV7-2 and TRBJ2-7; 11 bases are a match to TRBD2. The CDR3 is made up of 13 amino acids. The germline CDR1 and CDR2 sequences are SGHTA and FQGNSA. V lost 5 bases to trimming and J lost 6 bases; unmatched junction nucleotides: 3. The CDR3, as DNA: TGTGCCAGCAGCCCTGGACTAGCGGGCGAGCAGTACTTC. It translates to CASSPGLAGEQYF.

About this clonotype: A much larger clone is a single base away; this may be a read error. No conserved phenylalanine or tryptophan is present at the end of the CDR3, so a read error is the likely explanation. The rearrangement joins TRBV7-9 to TRBJ1-5; the D gene is possibly TRBD1 (5 bases). Germline V gives CDR1 SEHNR, CDR2 FQNEAQ (reference sequence). The CDR3 totals 16 residues. The V and J ends lost 1 base and 5 bases respectively, with 15 bases between them. The CDR3 is CASSLEGPGIHQPQHL. The CDR3, as DNA: TGTGCCAGCAGCTTAGAGGGGCCGGGAATTCATCAGCCCCAGCATTTG.

This clonotype was recorded at least ten times. The V and J genes are TRBV12-3 or TRBV12-4 and TRBJ2-1; no definite D call. This CDR3 region has 14 residues. V dropped 6 bases and J dropped 6 bases, with 15 bases sitting between them. CDR3 protein: CASRSLGTGNEQFF. The CDR3 bases are TGTGCCAGCAGGTCGCTAGGAACCGGCAATGAGCAGTTCTTC.

This clonotype was recorded at least ten times. This rearrangement joins TRBV20-1 to TRBJ2-3; 9 nucleotides line up with TRBD1. The CDR3 spans 15 residues. J was trimmed by 5 bases and V by 0 bases; bases with no gene match: 6. Germline values: CDR1 DFQATT, CDR2 SNEGSKA (reference sequence). The DNA of the CDR3 is TGCAGTGCTAGAGATGTGGGACAGGGCAGAGATACGCAGTATTTT. Its protein product is CSARDVGQGRDTQYF.

The J gene is TRBJ1-4, the V gene TRBV29-1; tentatively, D is TRBD1 (6 bases). V was shortened by 5 bases and J by 8 bases, with 9 bases between the two germline ends. CDR3 length: 11 residues. The germline V gene has CDR1 SQVTM and CDR2 ANQGSEA. The DNA for the CDR3 is TGCAGCGTTTTGAGGGGGGAAAAACTGTTTTTT. Its protein is CSVLRGEKLFF.

The table lists this clonotype with a few counts. This may arise from a read error, as a much more abundant clone is one base away. The chain recombines TRBV29-1 with TRBJ2-7; D unclear. Germline V CDR1 and CDR2: SQVTM, ANQGSEA. The CDR3 loop spans 10 amino acids. This CDR3 is CSVGGNERYF. The DNA for the CDR3 is TGCAGCGTCGGCGGAAACGAGCGGTACTTC.

The chain is built from TRBV6-6 and TRBJ2-7; D unclear. V lost 5 bases, J lost 3 bases, and 14 bases lay in between. Germline lookup yields CDR1 MNHNY and CDR2 SVGAGI (reference sequence). The CDR3 is 14 amino acids. CDR3 loop: CASSPTGPNYEQYF. As DNA, the CDR3 is TGTGCCAGCAGTCCTACCGGACCCAACTACGAGCAGTACTTC.

DNA for the CDR3: TGCAGTGCTAGTGACGGTGATACGCAGTATTTT. The encoded protein is CSASDGDTQYF. This sequence joins TRBV20-1 and TRBJ2-3; D unclear. CDR3 length equals 11 residues. V shed 3 bases and J shed 6 bases, with 7 bases lying between them. Germline CDR1 is DFQATT and CDR2 is SNEGSKA (reference sequence).

This chain links TRBV20-1 with TRBJ2-2, with a possible D match to TRBD2 (7 bases). Germline V CDR1 and CDR2: DFQATT, SNEGSKA (reference sequence). The CDR3 covers 17 residues. Trimming removed 1 base at V and 5 bases at J, with 20 bases between. CDR3 DNA sequence: TGCAGTGCTAGAGCTGACCAGGGAGGGGGTTTTACCGGGGAGCTGTTTTTT. Translated: CSARADQGGGFTGELFF.

At least ten counts were recorded for this clonotype. This chain joins TRBV5-1 and TRBJ1-5; D remains unclear. The CDR3 sequence is 15 residues long. V was trimmed by 2 bases and J by 0 bases, leaving 9 bases between them. Germline values: CDR1 SGHRS, CDR2 YFSETQ. The CDR3 sequence: CASSFEGHSNQPQHF. The CDR3 DNA reads as TGCGCCAGCAGCTTCGAGGGCCATAGCAATCAGCCCCAGCATTTT.